This TCR beta chain emerged from a study of human T cells and chemical hapten exposure. Across the study: Sensitizing treatment utilized 2% DPC over a roughly 2 cm by roughly 2 cm portion of upper inner arm skin. The study patch tested 0.01% DPC on the upper back and read results at 6 days.

Germline V gives CDR1 ENHRY, CDR2 SYGVKD. This CDR3 is 13 amino acids long. The junction had 7 bases not matched to a gene; V was cut back by 7 bases and J by 6 bases. This clonotype has more than one count but fewer than ten. Its target is not known. From the RACE reads, TCRdb called clonotypes with MiXCR, one entry per CDR3 protein. This sample yields under 45,000 distinct CDR3 sequences, of which over 9.5% are seen a single time; less than 6.5% belongs to the top ten. Time point reported: pre-sensitization, week 0. Described treatment: therapeutic diphenylcyclopropenone sensitization with weekly scalp DPC. Study-level results: Counts of expanded TCRs (at PT1) showed a positive correlation with patch test score.

J is TRBJ1-2 and V is TRBV10-3; 8 nucleotides align to TRBD1. The input for sequencing was whole blood, taken in connection with sensitization to the hapten diphenylcyclopropenone (DPC). This clonotype was obtained from a young man with alopecia areata. Some clones in this sample may be carry-over from other donors' samples. CDR3 coding DNA: TGTGCCATCAACGGACAGGGAGGGGATGGCTACACCTTC. Its translation is CAINGQGGDGYTF.